This T cell receptor (beta chain) was recovered during a study of shared clonotypes between healthy human individuals. Study background: A donor's plate count was three for CD4 naive and three for CD4 memory; CD8 naive had two and CD8 memory one. Study-level points and caveats: Generally, naive subsets came out with larger estimated richness than memory subsets. Generation probabilities of non-shared clonotypes were lower (relative to those shared by all four donors). For sorted subsets, rarefaction showed incomplete sequencing despite large depth.

Germline-derived CDR1 and CDR2 are SEHNR and FQNEAQ (reference sequence). This CDR3 contains 14 residues. V was shortened by 4 bases and J by 0 bases, with 7 bases between the two germline ends. The method was immunoSEQ multiplex PCR; TCRdb's version includes in-frame clones alone and lacks a portion of them. The sample has some 2,000,000 clones; 85% to 95% are singletons. Remarks on this clone: Its target is not known. Different DNA sequences within this sample yield the same CDR3.

The rearrangement links TRBV7-9 to TRBJ1-5, with D unresolved. The sample taken for sequencing was naive CD4+ T cells sorted from blood. Subset noted: CD45RA+ positively selected. This receptor was obtained from a man between 18 and 35 years old in good health. CDR3 sequence (DNA): TGTGCCAGCAGCTCGGACCTTAGCAATCAGCCCCAGCATTTT. Protein product: CASSSDLSNQPQHF.